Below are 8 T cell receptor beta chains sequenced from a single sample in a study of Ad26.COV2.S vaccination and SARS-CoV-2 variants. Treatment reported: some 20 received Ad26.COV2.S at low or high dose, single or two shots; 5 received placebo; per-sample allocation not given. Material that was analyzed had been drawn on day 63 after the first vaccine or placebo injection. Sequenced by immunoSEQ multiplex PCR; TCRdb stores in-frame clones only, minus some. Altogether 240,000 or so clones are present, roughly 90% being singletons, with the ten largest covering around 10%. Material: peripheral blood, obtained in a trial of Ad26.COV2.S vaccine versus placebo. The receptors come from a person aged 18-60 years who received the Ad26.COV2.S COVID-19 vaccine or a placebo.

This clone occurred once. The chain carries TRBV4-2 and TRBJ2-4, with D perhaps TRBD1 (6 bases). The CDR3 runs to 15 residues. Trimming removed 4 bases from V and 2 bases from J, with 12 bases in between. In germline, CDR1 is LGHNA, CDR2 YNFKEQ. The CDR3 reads CASSPGTNPKNIQYF. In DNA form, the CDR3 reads TGTGCCAGCAGCCCAGGGACAAATCCCAAAAACATTCAGTACTTC.

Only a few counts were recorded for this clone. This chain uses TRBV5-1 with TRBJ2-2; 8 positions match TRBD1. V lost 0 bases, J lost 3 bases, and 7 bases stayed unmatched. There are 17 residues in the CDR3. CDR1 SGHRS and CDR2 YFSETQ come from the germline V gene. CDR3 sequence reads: CASSLARTGFDTGELFF. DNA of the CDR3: TGCGCCAGCAGCTTGGCTCGGACAGGGTTTGACACCGGGGAGCTGTTTTTT.

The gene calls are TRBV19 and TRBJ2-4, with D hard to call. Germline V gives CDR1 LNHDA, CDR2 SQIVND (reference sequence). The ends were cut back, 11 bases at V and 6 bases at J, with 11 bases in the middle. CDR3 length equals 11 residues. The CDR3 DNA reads TGTGCCTCCCGGTCGGGAAACATTCAGTACTTC. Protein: CASRSGNIQYF.

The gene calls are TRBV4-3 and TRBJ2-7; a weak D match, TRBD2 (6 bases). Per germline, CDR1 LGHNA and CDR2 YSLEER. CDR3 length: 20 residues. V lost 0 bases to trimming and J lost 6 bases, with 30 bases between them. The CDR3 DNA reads TGCGCCAGCAGCCAAGAAAGATGGGCGCGGTGGGGGGATGGGGTAGGCGAGCAGTACTTC. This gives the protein CASSQERWARWGDGVGEQYF.

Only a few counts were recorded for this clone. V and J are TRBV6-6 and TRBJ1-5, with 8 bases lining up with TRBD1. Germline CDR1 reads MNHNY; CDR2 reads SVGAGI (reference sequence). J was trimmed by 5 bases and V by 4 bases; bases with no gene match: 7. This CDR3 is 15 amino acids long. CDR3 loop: CASSWTGTLDQPQHF. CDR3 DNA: TGTGCCAGCAGTTGGACAGGGACCTTAGATCAGCCCCAGCATTTT.

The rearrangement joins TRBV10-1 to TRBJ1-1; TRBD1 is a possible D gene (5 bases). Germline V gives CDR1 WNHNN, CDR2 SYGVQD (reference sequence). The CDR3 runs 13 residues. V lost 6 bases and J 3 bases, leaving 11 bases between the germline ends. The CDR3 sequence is CASRFSGDTEAFF. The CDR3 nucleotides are TGCGCCAGCAGATTTTCGGGGGACACTGAAGCTTTCTTT.

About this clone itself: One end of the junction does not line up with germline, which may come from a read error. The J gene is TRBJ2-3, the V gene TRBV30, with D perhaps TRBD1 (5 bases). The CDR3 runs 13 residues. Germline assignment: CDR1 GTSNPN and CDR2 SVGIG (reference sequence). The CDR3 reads CAWSSVFTGTQYF. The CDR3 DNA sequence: TGTGCCTGGAGTTCTGTGTTCACAGGTACGCAGTATTTT.

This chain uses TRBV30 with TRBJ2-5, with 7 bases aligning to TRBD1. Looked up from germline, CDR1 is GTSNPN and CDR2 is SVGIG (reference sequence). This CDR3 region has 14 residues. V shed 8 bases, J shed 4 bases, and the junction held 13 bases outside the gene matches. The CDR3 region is CARDPGTVGETQYF. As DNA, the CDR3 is TGTGCCCGAGATCCCGGGACAGTAGGAGAGACCCAGTACTTC.